Below are 15 T cell receptor beta chains sequenced from a single sample in a study of T cell repertoires in cytomegalovirus infection. A single record per CDR3 protein comes from TCRdb applying MiXCR to the reads. Of about 230,000 distinct CDR3 sequences listed, roughly 23% are singletons. The material sequenced was CD8+ T cells from PBMCs. The receptor source for this set is a human donor in good health (CMV status not recorded). Some clones in this sample may be carry-over from other donors' samples.

The chain links TRBV10-3 to TRBJ2-3; D is perhaps TRBD1 (6 bases). Germline V CDR1 and CDR2: ENHRY, SYGVKD. Trimming stripped 4 bases from V and 5 bases from J, with 16 bases between. The CDR3 is made up of 15 amino acids. CDR3 in DNA: TGTGCCATCAGTGTCCCCGGGCAGGGGATAGATACGCAGTATTTT. Translated: CAISVPGQGIDTQYF.

The chain has TRBV7-9 and TRBJ2-2; D uncertain. The CDR3 runs to 14 residues. The V end was cut by 3 bases, the J end by 6 bases, with 11 bases between. Germline V lookup: CDR1 SEHNR, CDR2 FQNEAQ (reference sequence). CDR3 residues: CASSFRSVAGELFF. The CDR3 nucleotides read TGTGCCAGCAGCTTTCGTAGTGTCGCCGGGGAGCTGTTTTTT.

This clonotype was observed many times. The chain carries TRBV7-9 and TRBJ1-1, with D unresolved. Germline-derived CDR1 and CDR2 are SEHNR and FQNEAQ (reference sequence). The CDR3 is 14 amino acids. Trimming cost V 5 bases and J 1 base, with 11 bases left between them. The CDR3: CASSPPVGNTEAFF. The CDR3 nucleotides read TGTGCCAGCAGCCCCCCGGTCGGGAACACTGAAGCTTTCTTT.

The rearrangement uses TRBV11-2 and TRBJ2-7; a possible D gene is TRBD1 (6 bases). The CDR3 has 14 amino acids. Deletions cut 5 bases from V and 2 bases from J, with 13 bases between. Germline CDR1 is SGHAT and CDR2 is FQNNGV. The CDR3 region has the DNA TGTGCCAGCAGCATCCGGGACAATCCCTACGAGCAGTACTTC. It is translated as CASSIRDNPYEQYF.

This clonotype occurred many times. This chain uses TRBV29-1 with TRBJ2-3; possible D gene TRBD1, 6 bases. V gave up 6 bases and J gave up 3 bases, with 19 bases separating them. The CDR3 loop spans 15 amino acids. The V gene's germline CDR1 is SQVTM and CDR2 ANQGSEA. The CDR3 loop is CSVKAQGTGTDTQYF. The CDR3 DNA is TGCAGCGTCAAGGCCCAGGGGACGGGGACAGATACGCAGTATTTT.

This clonotype was observed a few times. This sequence joins TRBV2 and TRBJ2-3, with D possibly being TRBD1 or TRBD2 (6 bases each). The germline V and J ends were trimmed by 4 bases and 2 bases, with 16 bases remaining between them. The CDR3 totals 16 residues. Germline assignment: CDR1 SNHLY and CDR2 FYNNEI. The CDR3 reads CASSVRAGGDTDTQYF. The CDR3 DNA reads TGTGCCAGCAGTGTGCGGGCCGGGGGCGACACAGATACGCAGTATTTT.

This clonotype was found many times. The chain carries TRBV28 and TRBJ2-1; TRBD2 agrees at 14 bases. CDR1 and CDR2 from the germline V gene are MDHEN and SYDVKM. After removal of 6 bases from V and 5 bases from J, the junction contained 3 bases not matched to a gene. This CDR3 is built from 15 residues. For the CDR3, the DNA is TGTGCCAGCAGCAGACTAGCGGGGGGGCACAATGAGCAGTTCTTC. Translating gives CASSRLAGGHNEQFF.

V gene TRBV23-1 combines with J gene TRBJ1-5; D remains unclear. TRBV23-1 is annotated as an ORF whose role is uncertain. With 4 bases removed from V and 9 bases from J, the gap between germline ends came to 19 bases. The CDR3 is made up of 15 amino acids. This CDR3 reads CASSPFRAFLPPQHF. The CDR3 DNA sequence: TGCGCCAGCAGTCCCTTCCGGGCCTTTTTACCGCCCCAGCATTTT.

The chain combines TRBV20-1 with TRBJ1-5; D unresolved. The CDR3 extends over 15 amino acids. Germline CDR1 reads DFQATT; CDR2 reads SNEGSKA (reference sequence). With 0 bases removed from V and 6 bases from J, the gap between germline ends came to 15 bases. The CDR3 loop reads CSARDPNSAGQPQHF. CDR3 coding DNA: TGCAGTGCTAGAGACCCCAACTCGGCAGGTCAGCCCCAGCATTTT.

This clonotype was recorded at least ten times. The chain combines TRBV7-8 with TRBJ1-2; D unresolved. CDR1 and CDR2 from the germline V gene are SGHVS and FQNEAQ. The V and J ends lost 7 bases and 3 bases respectively, with 15 bases between them. The CDR3 consists of 14 residues. The CDR3 DNA reads as TGTGCCAGCACCGCGGGAACCGGAGACTATGGCTACACCTTC. This translates into CASTAGTGDYGYTF.

The chain joins TRBV5-5 to TRBJ2-5, with D hard to call. Trimming took 3 bases from V and 2 from J, leaving 14 bases between them. Germline V gene sequence: CDR1 SGHKS, CDR2 YYEKEE (reference sequence). There are 15 residues in the CDR3. In DNA form, the CDR3 reads TGTGCCAGCAGCTCCGGTGACAAGATGCAAGAGACCCAGTACTTC. As protein: CASSSGDKMQETQYF. Together with reference TRBV5-5 and TRBJ2-5, the CDR3 gives the full variable domain: DAGVTQSPTHLIKTRGQQVTLRCSPISGHKSVSWYQQVLGQGPQFIFQYYEKEERGRGNFPDRFSARQFPNYSSELNVNALLLGDSALYLCASSSGDKMQETQYFGPGTRLLVL.

This clonotype was picked up many times. This chain uses TRBV6-5 with TRBJ1-3; D gene uncertain. The CDR3 runs 15 residues. The germline V gene encodes CDR1 MNHEY and CDR2 SVGAGI. V was trimmed by 2 bases and J by 0 bases, leaving 8 bases between them. The chain's CDR3 is CASSYDGASGNTIYF. Here the CDR3 DNA reads TGTGCCAGCAGTTACGACGGTGCCTCTGGAAACACCATATATTTT.

V and J are TRBV7-6 and TRBJ2-2, with 7 bases identical to TRBD2. Germline V CDR1 and CDR2: SGHVS, FNYEAQ. This CDR3 contains 15 residues. The trim removed 8 bases at V and 1 base at J, leaving 7 bases unmatched. CDR3 nucleotide sequence: TGTGCCAGCGGGGGGGACCAGGTGAACACCGGGGAGCTGTTTTTT. Its translation: CASGGDQVNTGELFF.

V and J are TRBV15 and TRBJ2-7, with D unresolved. The CDR3 has 14 residues. V lost 3 bases to trimming and J lost 6 bases, with 15 bases between them. CDR1 and CDR2 (germline): LNHNV, YYDKDF (reference sequence). This chain's CDR3 is CATSSEFNKAEQYF. The CDR3, as DNA: TGTGCCACCAGCAGCGAGTTCAATAAGGCCGAGCAGTACTTC.

The chain uses TRBV4-1 and TRBJ2-2, with 9 bases identical to TRBD2. Unmatched junction bases numbered 5, after V lost 0 bases and J lost 0 bases. Looked up from germline, CDR1 is MGHRA and CDR2 is YSYEKL. The CDR3 runs 18 residues. CDR3 bases: TGCGCCAGCAGCCAAGAGGGTAGCGGGGGCCCGAACACCGGGGAGCTGTTTTTT. As protein: CASSQEGSGGPNTGELFF.